These T cell receptor beta chains were read from a single sample in a study of CD8 T cells in ankylosing spondylitis. Each CDR3 protein is one row after TCRdb ran MiXCR on the 5' RACE reads. The sample yields hundreds of thousands of distinct CDR3 sequences, about 12% seen once. Sequenced sample: blood, either unsorted or a sorted T cell fraction (not recorded which). These receptors were obtained from a male donor with ankylosing spondylitis. Each CDR3 is given without its conserved first and last residue.

ASSLDGNSHNEQF	TRBV7-2	TRBJ2-1
ASLPPVPNSGNTIY	TRBV6-1	TRBJ1-3
ASSPDRTGGNTIY	TRBV6-1	TRBJ1-3
ASSINGVDTEAF	TRBV18	TRBJ1-1
ASSPGRINYGYT	TRBV5-6	TRBJ1-2
ASSWDGGEALKTQY	TRBV5-8	TRBJ2-5
ASSLGAVTKETQY	TRBV11-2	TRBJ2-5
SARTGTTYEQY	TRBV20-1	TRBJ2-7
ATKTGNTEAF	TRBV27	TRBJ1-1
ASLQGGGTEVF	TRBV12-3/TRBV12-4	TRBJ1-1
ASSQLRTRAETQY	TRBV14	TRBJ2-5
ASSSLTAEETQY	TRBV28	TRBJ2-5
SARAPSGTGNQPQH	TRBV20-1	TRBJ1-5
SAHAGGAENEQF	TRBV20-1	TRBJ2-1
SVEVLAGVGNEQF	TRBV29-1	TRBJ2-1
ASSQDWEYGYNEQF	TRBV3-1	TRBJ2-1
ASSQEGGGGSNQPQH	TRBV4-2	TRBJ1-5
ASSLGQSAYEQY	TRBV5-1	TRBJ2-7
SVLLGVVGLAGYEQY	TRBV29-1	TRBJ2-7
ASSLKGRGNIQY	TRBV3-1	TRBJ2-4
ASRFGQGARVSGANVLT	TRBV7-9	TRBJ2-6
ASSFRYTEAF	TRBV28	TRBJ1-1
ASSQGAGSSGANVLT	TRBV3-1	TRBJ2-6
ASRLLPGLNTEAF	TRBV4-1	TRBJ1-1
ASSLSRGSTDTQY	TRBV27	TRBJ2-3
ASSSWDGETQY	TRBV5-1	TRBJ2-5